The T cell receptor beta chain under discussion was sequenced for a study of blood T cell repertoires in COVID-19. Across the whole study: The origin of the acute and convalescent COVID-19 samples was the United States, Italy and Spain. In each case, the material was cDNA or gDNA derived from T cells, B-cell-depleted T cells, or PBMCs.

Germline CDR1 is SGHDN and CDR2 is FVKESK. V was trimmed by 1 base and J by 4 bases, leaving 10 bases between them. This CDR3 has 15 residues. Authors' methods: Reference gene primers were amplified, and this amplification served to estimate nucleated cell counts. Some clones are missing from TCRdb's copy, which holds only in-frame ones; the method was immunoSEQ multiplex PCR. V and J calls and clone size follow that table, whereas D and trimming were derived from the DNA. The sample lists about 81,000 clones; 85% to 90% were seen once. This chain uses TRBV14 with TRBJ2-2; possibly TRBD1 for D (5 bases). This TCR came from a woman of 80 years or more with active COVID-19. Specimen: peripheral blood. CDR3 protein: CASSQGGWGTGELFF. DNA of the CDR3: TGTGCCAGCAGCCAAGGGGGCTGGGGCACCGGGGAGCTGTTTTTT.